This TCR beta chain was found in a study of cytomegalovirus exposure and HLA in healthy donors. Overall study context: A data release that came early held approximately 92 million unique TCRs from HLA-typed donors.

PCR involved 60 Vbeta and 13 Jbeta primers. Some clones are missing from TCRdb's copy, which holds only in-frame ones; the method was immunoSEQ multiplex PCR. The sample carries 140,000 or so clones, roughly 80% recorded once. A note on this clone: No antigen is known for it.

Points from the study as a whole: In vitro experiments confirmed that three CMV-associated chains were specific for CMV antigens. TCR beta V- and J-gene trimming was later associated with a missense DCLRE1C variant. The authors considered a cluster of highly shared sequence variants likely to be a sequencing artifact.

The germline V gene encodes CDR1 SEHNR and CDR2 FQNEAQ (reference sequence). This CDR3 contains 14 residues. Trimming removed 6 bases at V and 4 bases at J, with 12 bases between. Sample: PBMCs. This clonotype was obtained from a middle-aged man in good health and CMV-seronegative. V is TRBV7-9 and J is TRBJ2-2; tentative D call: TRBD1 (6 bases). The CDR3 DNA sequence: TGTGCCAGCAGACTCCTAGGGGGCACCGGGGAGCTGTTTTTT. It encodes CASRLLGGTGELFF.